This TCR beta chain comes out of a study of blood T cell repertoires in COVID-19 (dated by TCRdb to the early 2020s). For context, the study as a whole: The collaborator samples originated in the United States, Italy and Spain and spanned the acute and convalescent phases of COVID-19. Samples were obtained from the ongoing ImmuneRACE study (first 160 participants) and from about 1,300 subjects provided by 6 global collaborators. Sample metadata almost always included a de-identified subject ID, COVID-19 status, age in years and sex. HLA class I and class II types, where available, came from metadata supplied by the sample provider rather than from assay-based typing. Subjects who had been exposed to COVID-19, were actively infected with it, or had recovered from it provided the deeply sampled blood TCRbeta repertoires that made up the dataset. The prospective study material was composed of cDNA or gDNA derived from T cells, B-cell-depleted T cells, or PBMCs. A freely available public database, intended as a resource for researchers studying the immune response to SARS-CoV-2, is where the repertoires were released. The paper as a whole reports these results and caveats: The quantity of clinical and demographic metadata differed by source and by participant and was supplied without curation.

Of note for this clone: The antigen it binds to is not known. No per-base quality is available; no much larger clone lies one base away.

The CDR3 starts with the cysteine, ends with the phenylalanine, and has 14 residues. The CDR3 DNA has 42 bases and is translated from base 1. At the junction V is shortened by 3 bases and J by 3 bases; bases outside the gene matches: 1. Taken from the germline V gene, the CDR1 and CDR2 loops are SGDLS and YYNGEE. TCRbeta CDR3 regions were amplified from genomic DNA by means of the immunoSEQ Assay, a bias-controlled multiplex PCR. Per the original workflow: Within the assay, amplification of reference gene primers was used to estimate how many nucleated cells each sample contained. To quantify the absolute abundance of each unique TCRbeta CDR3 rearrangement, sequence reads were collapsed and filtered. For each sample, productive Simpson clonality was calculated as the square root of Simpson's diversity index over productive rearrangements. TCRdb limited this immuneACCESS table to in-frame rearrangements with V and J called. A share of clones is missing; checked studies link under half to unresolved V genes, and the rest is unexplained. V and J calls and clone size follow that table, whereas D and trimming were derived from the DNA. This sample gives about 48,000 clones in total; around 88% of them show up just once. The ten largest account for around 4.9% of the sample.

Each collaborating institution followed its own protocols to collect whole blood in K2EDTA tubes. For TCRbeta analysis, collaborators shipped samples in one of three forms: frozen whole blood, isolated PBMCs, or DNA extracted from either of those sample types. The chain is encoded by TRBV9 joined to TRBJ2-3, with 10 bases matching TRBD2. Sequenced material: peripheral blood. The TCR originated in a human donor in a cohort sampled during active COVID-19. The bases read TGTGCCAGCAGCGCACTAGCGGGAACAGATACGCAGTATTTT. Translated, it reads CASSALAGTDTQYF. When the CDR3 is completed using the reference TRBV9 and TRBJ2-3 genes on either side, the full variable domain is DSGVTQTPKHLITATGQRVTLRCSPRSGDLSVYWYQQSLDQGLQFLIQYYNGEERAKGNILERFSAQQFPDLHSELNLSSLELGDSALYFCASSALAGTDTQYFGPGTRLTVL.